One sample yielded the 20 T cell receptor beta chains listed below, sequenced in a study of technical replicates of blood from several donors. Sequencing was performed with immunoSEQ multiplex PCR; in TCRdb, only in-frame clones are kept and a portion is missing. The table has about 84,000 clones, around 97% seen once. The sample consisted of T cells isolated from PBMCs. Receptors originate from a human donor in good health.

The chain joins TRBV11-3 to TRBJ2-2, with 8 nucleotides matching TRBD1. The CDR3 has 13 amino acids. Per the germline V gene, CDR1 is SGHNT and CDR2 is YENEEA. V was clipped by 6 bases and J by 6 bases; unmatched bases: 3. The CDR3 reads CASRDRDAGELFF. The CDR3 bases are TGTGCCAGCAGGGACAGGGATGCCGGGGAGCTGTTTTTT.

The chain combines TRBV6-5 with TRBJ1-6, with TRBD1 identical over 7 bases. Per germline, CDR1 MNHEY and CDR2 SVGAGI. This CDR3 spans 14 amino acids. J was trimmed by 3 bases and V by 5 bases; bases with no gene match: 1. Written as DNA, the CDR3 is TGTGCCAGCAGTCGGACAGGCTATAATTCACCCCTCCACTTT. Protein: CASSRTGYNSPLHF.

V is TRBV7-6 and J is TRBJ2-5; TRBD1 aligns across 12 bases. The CDR3 has 16 residues. Germline-derived CDR1 and CDR2 are SGHVS and FNYEAQ. V dropped 4 bases and J dropped 4; count of bases not matched to a gene: 7. Here the CDR3 DNA reads TGTGCCAGCAGCTATCCGGGACAGGGGGCCGGAGAGACCCAGTACTTC. It is translated as CASSYPGQGAGETQYF.

The chain joins TRBV5-1 to TRBJ1-4; D is ambiguous. V lost 3 bases to trimming and J lost 0 bases, with 12 bases between them. Germline V gene lookup returns CDR1 SGHRS and CDR2 YFSETQ. The CDR3 totals 16 residues. The CDR3 DNA sequence: TGCGCCAGCAGCTCGGAGGCGGTCGCAACTAATGAAAAACTGTTTTTT. Translated: CASSSEAVATNEKLFF.

The rearrangement links TRBV7-3 to TRBJ2-1; maybe TRBD1 (6 bases). CDR1 is SGHTA, CDR2 FQGTGA, per germline. The CDR3 contains 15 residues. Trimming pared 5 bases from V and 7 bases from J, leaving 18 bases between. The CDR3: CASSGQQGLGNEQFF. The CDR3 region has the DNA TGTGCCAGCAGCGGTCAACAGGGTCTGGGAAATGAGCAGTTCTTC.

This rearrangement joins TRBV4-1 to TRBJ2-1, with 10 positions matching TRBD1. In germline, CDR1 is MGHRA, CDR2 YSYEKL. The CDR3 is 16 amino acids. V dropped 3 bases and J dropped 6; count of bases not matched to a gene: 8. As DNA, the CDR3 is TGCGCCAGCAGCCAGAACGACAGGGGGCGGACCAATGAGCAGTTCTTC. Protein: CASSQNDRGRTNEQFF.

This clone was counted once. The chain combines TRBV14 with TRBJ2-5; D call uncertain. Trimming took off 5 bases at V and 7 bases at J, with 5 bases between the two ends. The CDR3 spans 10 residues. Germline CDR1 reads SGHDN; CDR2 reads FVKESK. CDR3: CASSSGTQYF. In DNA form, the CDR3 reads TGTGCCAGCAGCTCGGGGACCCAGTACTTC.

This chain uses TRBV27 with TRBJ1-2; maybe TRBD1 (6 bases). The germline gives CDR1 MNHEY, CDR2 SMNVEV (reference sequence). The CDR3 runs 12 residues. Between the trimmed V and J ends, which lost 5 bases and 6 bases, there was a span of 10 bases. In nucleotides, the CDR3 is TGTGCCAGCAGTGAAGGGGGTAATGGCTACACCTTC. Protein product: CASSEGGNGYTF.

The CDR3 protein is CALHTGQGFLYHNSPLHF. The CDR3 DNA reads as TGTGCCCTCCATACGGGACAGGGTTTTCTGTATCATAATTCACCCCTCCACTTT. This chain connects TRBV6-7 to TRBJ1-6, with 9 bases lining up with TRBD1. TRBV6-7 is sorted into the ORF group, with uncertain function. The CDR3 length is 18 residues. Trimming at V came to 11 bases and at J to 5 bases, leaving 19 bases not matched to a gene.

The rearrangement joins TRBV20-1 to TRBJ2-1; D perhaps matches TRBD2 (5 bases). The CDR3 has 11 amino acids. The V gene lost 5 bases and the J gene lost 9 bases, with 11 bases spanning the gap. The germline V gene has CDR1 DFQATT and CDR2 SNEGSKA (reference sequence). The CDR3 nucleotides read TGCAGTGCTTTACTAGGGAGTGAGCAGTTCTTC. It is translated as CSALLGSEQFF.

The chain couples TRBV11-2 to TRBJ2-7; tentatively, D is TRBD2 (5 bases). This CDR3 comprises 13 residues. Looked up from germline, CDR1 is SGHAT and CDR2 is FQNNGV. V gave up 4 bases and J gave up 4 bases, with 11 bases separating them. Here the CDR3 DNA reads TGTGCCAGCAGCTCCGGGGTCAGTTACGAGCAGTACTTC. This gives the protein CASSSGVSYEQYF.

This clone occurred once. J is TRBJ1-2 and V is TRBV7-9, with a possible D match to TRBD1 (5 bases). In germline, CDR1 is SEHNR, CDR2 FQNEAQ (reference sequence). The CDR3 is made up of 12 amino acids. Trimming left V 3 bases short and J 6 bases short, with 8 bases between. Here the CDR3 DNA reads TGTGCCAGCAGCTTTGGAGGGGATGGCTACACCTTC. As protein: CASSFGGDGYTF.

The chain is built from TRBV9 and TRBJ2-1; TRBD2 agrees at 14 bases. The CDR3 covers 17 residues. Germline CDR1 SGDLS, CDR2 YYNGEE. The junction had 12 bases not matched to a gene; V was cut back by 0 bases and J by 13 bases. This chain's CDR3 is CASSVDRKRLAGGPQFF. In DNA, the CDR3 is TGTGCCAGCAGCGTAGATAGGAAACGACTAGCGGGAGGGCCCCAGTTCTTC.

This sequence joins TRBV5-4 and TRBJ2-3, with 9 bases that match TRBD2. This CDR3 is built from 15 residues. CDR1 is SGHNT, CDR2 YYREEE, per germline (reference sequence). The ends lost 4 bases at V and 2 bases at J; junction bases unmatched: 5. The CDR3 coding sequence is TGTGCCAGCAGCCGCGGGGGGGCGGTCACAGATACGCAGTATTTT. Amino acids: CASSRGGAVTDTQYF.

The CDR3 nucleotides read TGTGCCAGCAGTTTAGCCAGGGGGCGCAGAAACGAGCAGTACTTC. Translated: CASSLARGRRNEQYF. The rearrangement links TRBV27 to TRBJ2-7; 8 nucleotides agree with TRBD1. The CDR3 extends over 15 amino acids. Germline assignment: CDR1 MNHEY and CDR2 SMNVEV (reference sequence). V trimming: 2 bases; J trimming: 5 bases; junction bases outside the gene matches: 8.

V usage is TRBV4-2 and J usage is TRBJ1-2; D is ambiguous. CDR3 length: 16 amino acids. V was cut by 3 bases and J by 2 bases, with 16 bases left in between. Germline assignment: CDR1 LGHNA and CDR2 YNFKEQ. This CDR3 reads CASSQGESLINYGYTF. In nucleotides, the CDR3 is TGTGCCAGCAGCCAGGGAGAGAGTTTGATAAACTATGGCTACACCTTC.

The chain carries TRBV19 and TRBJ1-5; no firm D call. The CDR3 is 13 amino acids. Looked up from germline, CDR1 is LNHDA and CDR2 is SQIVND (reference sequence). The V end was cut by 5 bases, the J end by 9 bases, with 14 bases between. In DNA, the CDR3 is TGTGCCAGTAGTTATCCGGCGGGCAGGCCCCAGCATTTT. This gives the protein CASSYPAGRPQHF.

The V and J genes are TRBV5-8 and TRBJ2-6, with TRBD2 matching over 11 bases. Trimming removed 3 bases from V and 1 base from J; junction bases left unmatched: 6. From germline, CDR1 is SGHTS and CDR2 YDEGEE. CDR3 length equals 18 residues. The CDR3 sequence is CASSYSGGALSGANVLTF. The DNA of the CDR3 is TGTGCCAGCAGCTATAGCGGGGGGGCCTTATCTGGGGCCAACGTCCTGACTTTC.

The rearrangement links TRBV4-1 to TRBJ2-1, with D possibly being TRBD2 (5 bases). The CDR3 extends over 15 amino acids. Trimming removed 2 bases from V and 3 bases from J, with 11 bases in between. Germline V gene sequence: CDR1 MGHRA, CDR2 YSYEKL. CDR3 sequence reads: CASSQQRDGYNEQFF. The CDR3 region has the DNA TGCGCCAGCAGCCAACAACGGGATGGCTACAATGAGCAGTTCTTC.

V gene TRBV18 combines with J gene TRBJ1-4; no firm D call. This CDR3 contains 15 residues. Germline lookup yields CDR1 KGHSH and CDR2 LQKENI. Trimming took off 1 base at V and 7 bases at J, with 13 bases between the two ends. The CDR3 nucleotides read TGTGCCAGCTCACCACAACGGGATTCGTTTGAAAAACTGTTTTTT. This sequence encodes CASSPQRDSFEKLFF.